Listed below are T cell receptor beta chains from one sample, sequenced in a study of blood T cell repertoires in COVID-19. Assay: immunoSEQ multiplex PCR; the TCRdb copy retains only in-frame clones and omits some. Counted here are about 280,000 clones, around 87% occurring once; the ten biggest clones make up less than 2.5%. Sequencing input: peripheral blood. The source is a young woman who had recovered from COVID-19. Each CDR3 is given without its conserved first and last residue. D genes are given only for firm matches. A clone size is listed for some rows: how often the clone was seen (once, few, many), or a class if it is expanded.

v_gene: TRBV6-5
d_gene: TRBD1
abundance: NA
j_gene: TRBJ1-2
CDR3aa: ASSLDRSPYGYT

v_gene: TRBV6-6
d_gene: NA
abundance: NA
j_gene: TRBJ1-3
CDR3aa: ASSRGGSGNTIY

v_gene: TRBV9
d_gene: TRBD2
abundance: NA
j_gene: TRBJ2-7
CDR3aa: ASSQGTSLSYEQY

v_gene: TRBV7-3
d_gene: TRBD2
abundance: NA
j_gene: TRBJ2-1
CDR3aa: ASSLNSGTSGSHEQF

v_gene: TRBV20-1
d_gene: NA
abundance: NA
j_gene: TRBJ2-5
CDR3aa: SASYEETQY

v_gene: TRBV5-6
d_gene: NA
abundance: NA
j_gene: TRBJ2-2
CDR3aa: ASSLGSGAGELF

v_gene: TRBV18
d_gene: NA
abundance: NA
j_gene: TRBJ2-5
CDR3aa: ASSNLVQETQY

v_gene: TRBV6-6
d_gene: TRBD2
abundance: NA
j_gene: TRBJ2-1
CDR3aa: ASTTGGGYNEQF

v_gene: TRBV5-4
d_gene: NA
abundance: NA
j_gene: TRBJ2-3
CDR3aa: ASSLGSRGSTDTQY

v_gene: TRBV11-2
d_gene: TRBD2
abundance: NA
j_gene: TRBJ2-3
CDR3aa: ASSYSGGDSTDTQY

v_gene: TRBV7-8
d_gene: NA
abundance: NA
j_gene: TRBJ2-2
CDR3aa: ASSLSTGAGELF

v_gene: TRBV7-3
d_gene: NA
abundance: NA
j_gene: TRBJ2-6
CDR3aa: ASSPTASGANVLT

v_gene: TRBV19
d_gene: TRBD2
abundance: NA
j_gene: TRBJ2-2
CDR3aa: ASKSGRAESGELF

v_gene: TRBV10-2
d_gene: TRBD1
abundance: NA
j_gene: TRBJ1-4
CDR3aa: ASQGGENEKLF

v_gene: TRBV30
d_gene: NA
abundance: NA
j_gene: TRBJ2-7
CDR3aa: AWSQGGGTYEQY

v_gene: TRBV9
d_gene: NA
abundance: NA
j_gene: TRBJ1-4
CDR3aa: ASSLSPATNEKLF

v_gene: TRBV13
d_gene: TRBD2
abundance: NA
j_gene: TRBJ2-3
CDR3aa: ASSLESVGGDTQY

v_gene: TRBV5-1
d_gene: TRBD1
abundance: NA
j_gene: TRBJ2-4
CDR3aa: ASSQGDRGKNIQY

v_gene: TRBV6-6
d_gene: NA
abundance: NA
j_gene: TRBJ2-7
CDR3aa: ASSYKEGGDEY

v_gene: TRBV27
d_gene: NA
abundance: once
j_gene: TRBJ2-3
CDR3aa: ASSPGDGSTDTQY

v_gene: TRBV9
d_gene: TRBD1
abundance: NA
j_gene: TRBJ2-7
CDR3aa: ASSASGTAYEQY

v_gene: TRBV6-5
d_gene: NA
abundance: NA
j_gene: TRBJ1-5
CDR3aa: ASDSEPGNQPQH

v_gene: TRBV5-4
d_gene: TRBD2
abundance: NA
j_gene: TRBJ2-3
CDR3aa: ATGSRSGTSKDTQY

v_gene: TRBV5-5
d_gene: NA
abundance: NA
j_gene: TRBJ1-1
CDR3aa: ASSLGGGNTEAF

v_gene: TRBV28
d_gene: TRBD1
abundance: NA
j_gene: TRBJ1-2
CDR3aa: ASSFPPQGIYGYT

v_gene: TRBV29-1
d_gene: TRBD2
abundance: once
j_gene: TRBJ2-1
CDR3aa: RSGTSDTEQF

v_gene: TRBV4-2
d_gene: NA
abundance: NA
j_gene: TRBJ2-7
CDR3aa: ASSQPSLDGYEQY

v_gene: TRBV4-2
d_gene: TRBD2
abundance: NA
j_gene: TRBJ2-1
CDR3aa: ASSPAGRPNEQF

v_gene: TRBV3-1/TRBV3-2
d_gene: NA
abundance: once
j_gene: TRBJ1-2
CDR3aa: ASSVSRGGYT

v_gene: TRBV7-9
d_gene: TRBD1
abundance: NA
j_gene: TRBJ2-3
CDR3aa: ASSLGDRGSTDTQY

v_gene: TRBV7-2
d_gene: NA
abundance: NA
j_gene: TRBJ2-3
CDR3aa: ASSLGPRGGDTDTQY

v_gene: TRBV14
d_gene: TRBD2
abundance: NA
j_gene: TRBJ2-3
CDR3aa: ASSQVRTGGPTDTQY

v_gene: TRBV7-8
d_gene: NA
abundance: NA
j_gene: TRBJ1-2
CDR3aa: ASSDQVSNYGYT

v_gene: TRBV2
d_gene: NA
abundance: NA
j_gene: TRBJ2-1
CDR3aa: ASSDFLAASSYNEQF

v_gene: TRBV4-1
d_gene: NA
abundance: NA
j_gene: TRBJ2-7
CDR3aa: ASSQEVRSSYEQY

v_gene: TRBV7-6
d_gene: NA
abundance: NA
j_gene: TRBJ1-6
CDR3aa: ASSLYYSPLH

v_gene: TRBV7-9
d_gene: TRBD2
abundance: NA
j_gene: TRBJ2-7
CDR3aa: ASTKGRGGPGEQY

v_gene: TRBV29-1
d_gene: NA
abundance: NA
j_gene: TRBJ1-5
CDR3aa: SVEVDSNQPQH

v_gene: TRBV4-3
d_gene: NA
abundance: NA
j_gene: TRBJ2-2
CDR3aa: ASSQDRFPGELF

v_gene: TRBV19
d_gene: TRBD1
abundance: NA
j_gene: TRBJ2-7
CDR3aa: ASSFGQGYEQY

v_gene: TRBV5-6
d_gene: NA
abundance: NA
j_gene: TRBJ1-5
CDR3aa: ASSLFGPNQPQH

v_gene: TRBV3-1/TRBV3-2
d_gene: NA
abundance: NA
j_gene: TRBJ2-7
CDR3aa: ASSPSPYEQY

v_gene: TRBV13
d_gene: NA
abundance: once
j_gene: TRBJ1-4
CDR3aa: ASSLSEGRGEKLF

v_gene: TRBV10-2
d_gene: NA
abundance: NA
j_gene: TRBJ2-1
CDR3aa: ASSGNSEQF

v_gene: TRBV19
d_gene: TRBD1
abundance: NA
j_gene: TRBJ1-6
CDR3aa: AGEGAAIDSPLH

v_gene: TRBV6-2/TRBV6-3
d_gene: NA
abundance: few
j_gene: TRBJ1-4
CDR3aa: ASSGQGHNEKLF

v_gene: TRBV29-1
d_gene: NA
abundance: NA
j_gene: TRBJ2-3
CDR3aa: SVDRQYTDTQY

v_gene: TRBV5-4
d_gene: TRBD2
abundance: NA
j_gene: TRBJ2-3
CDR3aa: ASSSRLAGRTDTQY

v_gene: TRBV4-1
d_gene: TRBD2
abundance: few
j_gene: TRBJ2-2
CDR3aa: ASGRGLGELF

v_gene: TRBV28
d_gene: NA
abundance: NA
j_gene: TRBJ1-6
CDR3aa: ASTEQGLYSPLH

v_gene: TRBV6-2/TRBV6-3
d_gene: TRBD1
abundance: NA
j_gene: TRBJ1-1
CDR3aa: ASSPRYRGRGNTEAF

v_gene: TRBV6-4
d_gene: NA
abundance: NA
j_gene: TRBJ2-4
CDR3aa: ASSEDRGGIQY

v_gene: TRBV12-5
d_gene: TRBD2
abundance: NA
j_gene: TRBJ2-3
CDR3aa: ASGPGLPTDTQY

v_gene: TRBV6-5
d_gene: NA
abundance: once
j_gene: TRBJ1-1
CDR3aa: ASSYTRGLNTEAF

v_gene: TRBV6-5
d_gene: NA
abundance: NA
j_gene: TRBJ2-7
CDR3aa: ASKEEAGDYEQY

v_gene: TRBV19
d_gene: NA
abundance: NA
j_gene: TRBJ2-7
CDR3aa: ASSISGQTYEQY

v_gene: TRBV9
d_gene: NA
abundance: once
j_gene: TRBJ1-1
CDR3aa: ASSLTSGAEAF